The present T cell receptor beta chain was sequenced within a study of T cells in tumors after PD-1 blockade (dated by TCRdb to between 2018 and 2021). A note on the overall study: Prior checkpoint blockade, systemic immunosuppressant use, and recent radiotherapy or other anti-cancer therapy within 4 weeks were grounds for patient exclusion. Patients were treated with either pembrolizumab 200 mg every 3 weeks or cemiplimab 350 mg every 2 weeks. A subset of patients also received ongoing daily vismodegib 150 mg during anti-PD-1 treatment. On average, peripheral blood samples yielded about 37,000 unique clonotypes and approximately 100,000 TCR templates (range roughly 22,000-257,772). The study performed paired single-cell RNA and TCR sequencing on site-matched tumors from BCC or SCC patients before and after anti-PD-1 therapy. To compare clonotypes in blood and tumor, bulk TCR sequencing was done on around eleven peripheral blood samples taken from 4 or 5 patients. RECIST version 1.1 was used to evaluate clinical response. General study outcomes and caveats: Where the novel T cell clones came from was not identified, and possible sources could include lymphoid organs or rare unexpanded clones inside the tumor or in the tumor periphery. Roughly two fifths of tumor TCR clonotypes were detected in blood, and some novel exhausted tumor clones were observed in pre-treatment blood, which was taken as suggesting peripheral recruitment.

V gives up 1 base and J gives up 5 bases, and the segment between their germline ends measures 15 bases. The CDR3, from cysteine to phenylalanine, totals 16 residues. This entry keeps only the CDR3 DNA: 48 bases, framed from base 1. The germline V gene yields MGHRA for CDR1 and YSYEKL for CDR2. The immunoSEQ platform was used for deep TCRbeta sequencing. Processing in the source paper ran as follows. Only productive rearrangements were exported from the immunoSEQ Analyzer for downstream analysis. T cell phenotypes were assigned to bulk TCRbeta clonotypes by matching the clonotypes to single-cell RNA+TCR-seq clones with the same TCRbeta sequence. Clone enrichment in tumor was computed as tumor frequency divided by PBMC frequency from bulk TCR sequencing. GLIPH was used to group TCRs into specificity groups, clusters of distinct TCRs likely recognizing common antigens via shared CDR3 motifs. TCRdb retrieved this table from immuneACCESS and kept in-frame rearrangements only. Not all clones are present; in checked studies, unresolved V genes account for under half, and no reason is known for the remainder. V and J calls and clone size are as listed in that table; D and trimming were resolved from the DNA. For this sample there are 15,000 or so clones; over 80% appear just once. The ten largest clones capture around a quarter of the sample.

Interpreted using the paper, the time point label stands for: after anti-PD-1 therapy. For bulk TCRbeta sequencing, genomic DNA was extracted from tumor biopsies or peripheral blood, and input amounts ranged from 616 ng to 6,004 ng. Every patient had histologically proven advanced or metastatic basal or squamous cell carcinoma and was a poor candidate for surgical resection. The basal cell carcinoma cohort was made up of more than 10 patients, and bulk tumor TCR sequencing was performed for several of these patients. Turning to this clone: The antigen it recognizes is unknown. No much larger clone exists at a distance of one base, and base qualities are not known.

The receptor was derived from a human donor with basal cell carcinoma. The specimen comprised PBMCs, sampled after anti-PD-1 treatment. The sequence joins TRBV4-1 to TRBJ1-5; TRBD1 is perhaps the D gene, given 5 matching bases. The CDR3 region: CASSQVPGTPDQPQHF. In nucleotide form, the sequence is TGCGCCAGCAGCCAAGTCCCCGGGACCCCTGATCAGCCCCAGCATTTT.